A single sample is the source of the 28 T cell receptor beta chains below, sequenced in a study of post-analysis software for immune sequencing data. Their antigens are not known. Carried by the TCR beta cDNA libraries were unique molecular identifiers. Using its own MiXCR run on the PCR reads, TCRdb lists one record per CDR3 protein. Here the sample spans about 560,000 distinct CDR3 sequences, about 40% being singletons. Study results and limitations: When patients were compared with controls, a handful of TRBV segments were more frequent, TRBV5-6, TRBV5-1 and TRBV20-1 among them.

Input material: blood. These receptors came from a girl aged 5 to 17 with multiple sclerosis.

V is TRBV27 and J is TRBJ2-7, with 7 bases aligning to TRBD2. The V segment lost 4 bases and the J segment 4 bases; nucleotides outside the gene matches: 13. Germline CDR1 reads MNHEY; CDR2 reads SMNVEV (reference sequence). The length of the CDR3 is 16 residues. The CDR3 sequence is CASSWGMGDYPYEQYF. CDR3 in DNA: TGTGCCAGCAGTTGGGGTATGGGGGACTATCCTTACGAGCAGTACTTC.

V is TRBV11-1 and J is TRBJ2-1; D gene uncertain. CDR1 is SGHAT, CDR2 FQDESV, per germline (reference sequence). The CDR3 sequence is 13 residues long. The V end lost 3 bases, the J end lost 5 bases, and 8 bases lay between the germline ends. This CDR3 reads CASSFGLHNEQFF. CDR3 DNA sequence: TGTGCCAGCAGCTTTGGGCTCCACAATGAGCAGTTCTTC. The variable domain in full, completed from reference TRBV11-1 and TRBJ2-1, reads EAEVAQSPRYKITEKSQAVAFWCDPISGHATLYWYRQILGQGPELLVQFQDESVVDDSQLPKDRFSAERLKGVDSTLKIQPAELGDSAMYLCASSFGLHNEQFFGPGTRLTVL.

The chain couples TRBV7-2 to TRBJ2-7; D possibly corresponds to TRBD2 (6 bases). CDR1 is SGHTA and CDR2 is FQGNSA in the germline V gene. Trimming pared 7 bases from V and 7 bases from J, leaving 20 bases between. The CDR3 spans 14 residues. CDR3 DNA: TGTGCCAGCACCACAGTGGCGGGGATGAGGGAGCAGTACTTC. It codes for CASTTVAGMREQYF.

Points on this clonotype: This may be a read error, as it is one base from a much larger clone. The rearrangement uses TRBV20-1 and TRBJ1-2; 9 bases are a match to TRBD1. The CDR3 is 13 residues long. The germline gives CDR1 DFQATT, CDR2 SNEGSKA (reference sequence). V gave up 8 bases and J gave up 8 bases; unmatched junction bases: 12. The CDR3 is CSTLKQGAQGYTF. Written as DNA, the CDR3 is TGCAGTACACTTAAACAGGGGGCGCAGGGCTACACCTTC.

There are a few counts of this clonotype. The CDR3 DNA is TGTGCCAGCAGCTTAAGCCCGCAATTCTCCTACGAGCAGTACTTC. This sequence encodes CASSLSPQFSYEQYF. The chain couples TRBV7-8 to TRBJ2-7; D gene ambiguous. The CDR3 is made up of 15 amino acids. CDR1 and CDR2 from the germline V gene are SGHVS and FQNEAQ. Between the trimmed V and J ends, which lost 2 bases and 0 bases, there was a span of 11 bases.

The rearrangement links TRBV6-6 to TRBJ2-7, with 10 nucleotides matching TRBD2. Trimming removed 6 bases from V and 3 bases from J; junction bases left unmatched: 2. Per germline, CDR1 MNHNY and CDR2 SVGAGI (reference sequence). The CDR3 length is 13 residues. CDR3 bases: TGTGCCAGCAGACTAGCGGGGAACTACGAGCAGTACTTC. Amino acids: CASRLAGNYEQYF.

This rearrangement joins TRBV10-2 to TRBJ2-3; 8 bases agree with TRBD2. V lost 0 bases and J lost 0; bases outside the gene matches: 14. The germline V gene has CDR1 WSHSY and CDR2 SAAADI. The CDR3 is made up of 20 amino acids. The CDR3 DNA sequence: TGCGCCAGCAGTGAGTCCTTTAGCGGGGAGATACCACTTAGCACAGATACGCAGTATTTT. It translates to CASSESFSGEIPLSTDTQYF.

This clonotype has a handful of counts. The chain links TRBV20-1 to TRBJ2-4; 9 bases fit TRBD1. CDR1 is DFQATT, CDR2 SNEGSKA, per germline (reference sequence). Unmatched junction bases numbered 8, after V lost 0 bases and J lost 2 bases. CDR3 length equals 17 residues. CDR3 amino acids: CSARDHGTGRPKNIQYF. The CDR3 DNA reads as TGCAGTGCTAGAGATCATGGGACAGGGAGGCCCAAAAACATTCAGTACTTC.

This clonotype was seen a few times. The chain recombines TRBV12-3 or TRBV12-4 with TRBJ1-2, with D uncertain. This CDR3 region has 15 residues. V lost 0 bases to trimming and J lost 5 bases, with 13 bases between them. Written as DNA, the CDR3 is TGTGCCAGCAGTTTAGCCACCGGGGTTTTATATGGCTACACCTTC. Amino acids: CASSLATGVLYGYTF.

Only a few counts were recorded for this clonotype. This chain links TRBV7-7 with TRBJ2-7; possible D gene TRBD1, 6 bases. V dropped 1 base and J dropped 1 base, with 11 bases sitting between them. In germline, CDR1 is SSHAT, CDR2 FNYEAQ (reference sequence). This CDR3 contains 15 residues. As DNA, the CDR3 is TGTGCCAGCAGCTTAGAGCAGGGGACATCCTACGAGCAGTACTTC. Amino acid sequence: CASSLEQGTSYEQYF.

This clonotype was observed a handful of times. The chain carries TRBV24-1 and TRBJ2-1; possible D gene TRBD2, 6 bases. Germline CDR1 and CDR2: KGHDR and SFDVKD. Trimming took 7 bases from V and 10 from J, leaving 19 bases between them. This CDR3 spans 14 amino acids. DNA of the CDR3: TGTGCCACCAGCGATGCGGGACTCTACGGGGAGCAGTTCTTC. Translated, it gives CATSDAGLYGEQFF.

V gene TRBV20-1 combines with J gene TRBJ2-3; the D gene is possibly TRBD1 (5 bases). The CDR3 length is 14 residues. Germline-derived CDR1 and CDR2 are DFQATT and SNEGSKA (reference sequence). Deletions cut 0 bases from V and 2 bases from J, with 9 bases between. Written as DNA, the CDR3 is TGCAGTGCTAGAGAGGCAGGACACACAGATACGCAGTATTTT. It encodes CSAREAGHTDTQYF.

This clonotype has a handful of counts. The rearrangement links TRBV7-9 to TRBJ1-2; D gene ambiguous. Trimming stripped 5 bases from V and 6 bases from J, with 10 bases between. Germline V gene lookup returns CDR1 SEHNR and CDR2 FQNEAQ (reference sequence). The CDR3 runs 12 residues. The CDR3 nucleotides are TGTGCCAGCAGCATCGACGGCCATGGCTACACCTTC. Residues: CASSIDGHGYTF.

V usage is TRBV4-3 and J usage is TRBJ1-6; TRBD1 matches at 8 bases. The V and J ends lost 0 bases and 7 bases, in that order; junction bases with no gene match: 2. Germline loops: CDR1 LGHNA, CDR2 YSLEER. The CDR3 runs 15 residues. This CDR3 reads CASSQDRDRNSPLHF. CDR3 DNA: TGCGCCAGCAGCCAAGATCGGGACAGGAATTCACCCCTCCACTTT.

In its sample, this clonotype was seen a few times. V is TRBV5-1 and J is TRBJ1-2; D is perhaps TRBD1 (5 bases). The CDR3 sequence is 15 residues long. Trimming took 2 bases from V and 1 from J, leaving 12 bases between them. Germline CDR1 and CDR2: SGHRS and YFSETQ. CDR3 DNA sequence: TGCGCCAGCAGCTTCGGGCAGGGCGTTAACTATGGCTACACCTTC. Translated, it gives CASSFGQGVNYGYTF.

A few counts support this clonotype. This chain connects TRBV10-3 to TRBJ2-7, with 7 bases fitting TRBD2. V lost 4 bases to trimming and J lost 6 bases; unmatched junction nucleotides: 9. This CDR3 region has 14 residues. Germline V CDR1 and CDR2: ENHRY, SYGVKD. The CDR3 nucleotides are TGTGCCATCAGTGCGCGGGGGATCCCCTCCGAGCAGTACTTC. It codes for CAISARGIPSEQYF.

The chain recombines TRBV12-3 or TRBV12-4 with TRBJ2-7; D is perhaps TRBD2 (5 bases). This CDR3 spans 13 amino acids. V was shortened by 5 bases and J by 2 bases, with 10 bases between the two germline ends. The CDR3 DNA reads TGTGCCAGCAGTCTACGGACTCCCTACGAGCAGTACTTC. Amino acid sequence: CASSLRTPYEQYF.

The chain uses TRBV4-1 and TRBJ2-1; the match to TRBD2 covers 12 bases. There are 16 residues in the CDR3. J gave up 8 bases and V 3 bases, and 8 bases lay outside the gene matches. Germline loops: CDR1 MGHRA, CDR2 YSYEKL. This chain's CDR3 is CASSHETSGSSYEQFF. Written as DNA, the CDR3 is TGCGCCAGCAGCCACGAGACTAGCGGGAGTTCCTATGAGCAGTTCTTC.

This chain joins TRBV20-1 and TRBJ2-1; 12 nucleotides agree with TRBD2. Germline CDR1 is DFQATT and CDR2 is SNEGSKA (reference sequence). The CDR3 has 15 residues. With 1 base clipped from V and 8 bases from J, the junction kept 6 bases outside the gene matches. The CDR3 nucleotides are TGCAGTGCTAGAGTGAGGACTAGCGGGGTCGATGAGCAGTTCTTC. Its protein is CSARVRTSGVDEQFF.

The chain links TRBV4-1 to TRBJ2-1; D is undetermined. The V end was cut by 0 bases, the J end by 8 bases, with 5 bases between. The CDR3 loop spans 12 amino acids. Germline V CDR1 and CDR2: MGHRA, YSYEKL. CDR3 bases: TGCGCCAGCAGCCAAGACTTCGATGAGCAGTTCTTC. Amino acid sequence: CASSQDFDEQFF.

The chain joins TRBV12-3 or TRBV12-4 to TRBJ2-3; TRBD2 matches 7 bases. V dropped 6 bases and J dropped 0; count of bases not matched to a gene: 3. The CDR3 is made up of 14 amino acids. The CDR3 nucleotides are TGTGCCAGCAGAGAAGCGGGGAGCACAGATACGCAGTATTTT. Translating it yields CASREAGSTDTQYF.

The gene calls are TRBV6-5 and TRBJ2-1; D gene uncertain. Trimming stripped 0 bases from V and 5 bases from J, with 8 bases between. Germline CDR1 is MNHEY and CDR2 is SVGAGI. The CDR3 runs to 14 residues. CDR3 sequence reads: CASSYSLRNNEQFF. DNA for the CDR3: TGTGCCAGCAGTTACTCTTTGAGGAACAATGAGCAGTTCTTC.

This chain uses TRBV29-1 with TRBJ1-1; D call uncertain. Germline loops: CDR1 SQVTM, CDR2 ANQGSEA. The CDR3 is made up of 13 amino acids. Trimming shortened V by 3 bases and J by 0 bases, and 8 bases separated the two germline ends. DNA of the CDR3: TGCAGCGTTGAGCGTCAGTTGAACACTGAAGCTTTCTTT. Translated: CSVERQLNTEAFF. The whole variable domain, filled in from reference TRBV29-1 and TRBJ1-1, reads SAVISQKPSRDICQRGTSLTIQCQVDSQVTMMFWYRQQPGQSLTLIATANQGSEATYESGFVIDKFPISRPNLTFSTLTVSNMSPEDSSIYLCSVERQLNTEAFFGQGTRLTVV.

The chain couples TRBV4-1 to TRBJ1-5, with D perhaps TRBD1 (5 bases). With 3 bases removed from V and 5 bases from J, the gap between germline ends came to 11 bases. The CDR3 length is 14 residues. Germline assignment: CDR1 MGHRA and CDR2 YSYEKL. The CDR3 loop reads CASSQGGGDQPQHF. As DNA, the CDR3 is TGCGCCAGCAGCCAGGGGGGGGGAGATCAGCCCCAGCATTTT.

The chain combines TRBV20-1 with TRBJ1-1; D perhaps matches TRBD1 (6 bases). The V end was cut by 1 base, the J end by 8 bases, with 17 bases between. This CDR3 comprises 14 residues. Looked up from germline, CDR1 is DFQATT and CDR2 is SNEGSKA (reference sequence). The CDR3 nucleotides are TGCAGTGCTAGAGCCTACGCGAGGGGGGGGGAAGCTTTCTTT. Amino acids: CSARAYARGGEAFF.

The rearrangement uses TRBV7-2 and TRBJ2-5; 7 nucleotides agree with TRBD1. Per the germline V gene, CDR1 is SGHTA and CDR2 is FQGNSA. V trimming: 4 bases; J trimming: 1 base; junction bases outside the gene matches: 15. The CDR3 covers 18 residues. The CDR3 protein is CASSSPDDRVMIQETQYF. The DNA for the CDR3 is TGTGCCAGCAGCTCCCCGGATGACAGGGTAATGATCCAAGAGACCCAGTACTTC.

The chain recombines TRBV5-1 with TRBJ1-5, with D tentatively TRBD1 (6 bases). The CDR3 is made up of 15 amino acids. V was clipped by 1 base and J by 4 bases, with 12 bases between them. CDR1 SGHRS and CDR2 YFSETQ come from the germline V gene. The CDR3 coding sequence is TGCGCCAGCAGCTTGATAGGGGACAAAAATCAGCCCCAGCATTTT. Translation gives CASSLIGDKNQPQHF.

V usage is TRBV20-1 and J usage is TRBJ2-1; 9 positions match TRBD2. CDR1 and CDR2 (germline): DFQATT, SNEGSKA (reference sequence). This CDR3 comprises 17 residues. J lost 3 bases, V lost 1 base, and 10 bases had no gene match. The DNA for the CDR3 is TGCAGTGCTAGAGGTAGCGGGAGATCTCTCTTCTACAATGAGCAGTTCTTC. Translated: CSARGSGRSLFYNEQFF.